These 29 T cell receptor beta chains were all obtained from the same sample, sequenced in a study of regulatory T cells in long-lasting Graves disease (dated by TCRdb to the early 2020s). The library relied on multiplex PCR. Sequencing used an Illumina HiSeq 4000. iRepertoire HTBI primers and Arm-PCR amplification of CDR3 regions were used to construct TCR beta libraries. In-frame beta chains were kept once TCRdb had trimmed the public reads at Q25 with fastp and called clones with MiXCR. CDR3 protein duplicates are merged, each entry listing the most common genes and DNA. The sample table shows 300,000 to 400,000 distinct CDR3 sequences, and over 15% are seen once. Clones ranked in the top ten supply 25% to 30% of the sample. This specimen's time point label, per the study, means: newly diagnosed GD, antithyroid drugs for less than 3 months. For both TCR sequencing and RNA sequencing, RNA was extracted from PBMCs using TRIzol.

These same records also appear under a second study, on T cells in Graves' hyperthyroidism and ophthalmopathy.

Material: peripheral blood mononuclear cells (PBMCs), obtained at new diagnosis, from a patient treated with antithyroid drugs. The receptors were gathered from a man in his forties or fifties with Graves disease. Donor details come from another sample of the same person, matched by shared clones.

The chain has TRBV12-3 or TRBV12-4 and TRBJ1-2, with D possibly matching TRBD1 (6 bases). CDR3 length: 15 residues. Trimming took 3 bases from V and 8 from J, leaving 19 bases between them. The CDR3 bases are TGTGCCAGCAGTTTCCGTCAGGGGACCTCCGGCGGCTACACCTTC. It is translated as CASSFRQGTSGGYTF.

CDR3 DNA sequence: TGTGCCAGCAGCGTCAGCCCCCAGTACGGCTACACCTTC. Its protein is CASSVSPQYGYTF. V is TRBV2 and J is TRBJ1-2; D is uncertain. Trimming removed 6 bases at V and 8 bases at J, with 16 bases between. Germline V lookup: CDR1 SNHLY, CDR2 FYNNEI. The CDR3 contains 13 residues.

This clonotype was seen more than once but under ten times. The chain joins TRBV7-9 to TRBJ2-7, with D possibly being TRBD1 or TRBD2 (6 bases each). The germline gives CDR1 SEHNR, CDR2 FQNEAQ (reference sequence). The CDR3 consists of 13 residues. Trimming left V 8 bases short and J 3 bases short, with 14 bases between. For the CDR3, the DNA is TGTGCCAGCGCGGGACGGGACATCTACGAGCAGTACTTC. Its translation is CASAGRDIYEQYF.

The rearrangement uses TRBV19 and TRBJ1-6; D unclear. Trimming pared 7 bases from V and 7 bases from J, leaving 11 bases between. The CDR3 has 13 amino acids. Germline CDR1 and CDR2: LNHDA and SQIVND (reference sequence). CDR3 protein: CASTGRRNSPLHF. CDR3 nucleotide sequence: TGTGCCAGTACTGGACGGCGGAATTCACCCCTCCACTTT.

The J gene is TRBJ2-1, the V gene TRBV5-1, with D unresolved. This CDR3 contains 19 residues. Germline V gives CDR1 SGHRS, CDR2 YFSETQ. V dropped 4 bases and J dropped 0 bases, with 23 bases sitting between them. CDR3 DNA: TGCGCCAGCAGCCTGAGAATATCGTCACCGCGAAGCTCCTACAATGAGCAGTTCTTC. It translates to CASSLRISSPRSSYNEQFF.

The sample holds many counts of this clonotype. In nucleotides, the CDR3 is TGTGCCAGCAGTTTTGGTCCCCAGGGGCCGGATGACGAGCAGTACTTC. It is translated as CASSFGPQGPDDEQYF. The chain links TRBV6-2 or TRBV6-3 to TRBJ2-7; possibly TRBD1 for D (6 bases). This CDR3 has 16 residues. The V and J ends lost 4 bases and 5 bases respectively, with 21 bases between them. Per germline, CDR1 MNHEY and CDR2 SVGEGT.

This clonotype appeared many times. The V and J genes are TRBV12-3 or TRBV12-4 and TRBJ2-6, with D hard to call. The CDR3 loop spans 13 amino acids. V gave up 6 bases and J gave up 0 bases, with 3 bases separating them. The CDR3 DNA reads as TGTGCCAGCAGGTCCTCTGGGGCCAACGTCCTGACTTTC. It encodes CASRSSGANVLTF.

This clonotype has ten or more counts. This chain's CDR3 is CATGIRGGVYEQYF. CDR3 DNA sequence: TGTGCCACCGGTATACGAGGGGGCGTTTACGAGCAGTACTTC. The chain uses TRBV6-2 or TRBV6-3 and TRBJ2-7, with 7 positions matching TRBD1. This CDR3 has 14 amino acids. V was clipped by 10 bases and J by 4 bases; unmatched bases: 13. Germline values: CDR1 MNHEY, CDR2 SVGEGT.

This clonotype has a handful of counts. The rearrangement joins TRBV15 to TRBJ2-5; D may be TRBD1 (5 bases). Germline V gene sequence: CDR1 LNHNV, CDR2 YYDKDF (reference sequence). The V gene lost 0 bases and the J gene lost 1 base, with 9 bases spanning the gap. This CDR3 has 15 residues. The CDR3 nucleotides are TGTGCCACCAGCAGAGATAGGGGCATCCAAGAGACCCAGTACTTC. Its translation: CATSRDRGIQETQYF.

The sample holds a few counts of this clonotype. This sequence joins TRBV27 and TRBJ2-1; 11 nucleotides line up with TRBD2. Per germline, CDR1 MNHEY and CDR2 SMNVEV (reference sequence). This CDR3 contains 20 residues. Losses at the gene ends were 0 bases for V and 0 bases for J; bases not matched to a gene: 10. CDR3 DNA: TGTGCCAGCAGTTTATCGGGGCTAGCGGGGGGCCGAAGCTCCTACAATGAGCAGTTCTTC. Protein sequence: CASSLSGLAGGRSSYNEQFF.

In its sample, this clonotype was seen a few times. The V call is TRBV5-4, the J call TRBJ1-6; D unresolved. Germline lookup yields CDR1 SGHNT and CDR2 YYREEE (reference sequence). V gave up 0 bases and J gave up 8 bases, with 9 bases separating them. This CDR3 contains 14 residues. CDR3 sequence (DNA): TGTGCCAGCAGCTTGGAACAGTTTGATTCACCCCTCCACTTT. Translating it yields CASSLEQFDSPLHF.

The table lists this clonotype with many counts. This chain connects TRBV6-2 or TRBV6-3 to TRBJ2-3, with 11 bases that match TRBD2. From germline, CDR1 is MNHEY and CDR2 SVGEGT. CDR3 size: 17 residues. With 0 bases clipped from V and 2 bases from J, the junction kept 4 bases outside the gene matches. CDR3 DNA: TGTGCCAGCAGTTACTCGAGACTAGCGGGGTTCACAGATACGCAGTATTTT. Protein sequence: CASSYSRLAGFTDTQYF.

As concerns this clonotype: A much larger clone lies one base from this, so it may be a read error. The chain couples TRBV20-1 to TRBJ2-4, with D uncertain. From germline, CDR1 is DFQATT and CDR2 SNEGSKA (reference sequence). Trimming cost V 5 bases and J 13 bases, with 21 bases left between them. The CDR3 has 13 amino acids. The CDR3 sequence: CSAETEAVDEQYF. The CDR3 region has the DNA TGCAGTGCTGAAACAGAGGCGGTGGATGAGCAGTACTTC.

This clonotype has at least ten counts. At one end, the junction sequence differs from germline, possibly due to a read error. V and J are TRBV5-1 and TRBJ1-4; no clear D gene. The CDR3 consists of 15 residues. CDR1 and CDR2 (germline): SGHRS, YFSETQ. The CDR3 reads CASSSGVTSNEKLFF. In DNA, the CDR3 is TGCGCCAGCAGCTCCGGGGTGACCTCGAATGAGAAACTGTTTTTT. The full variable domain, completed using reference TRBV5-1 and TRBJ1-4, is KAGVTQTPRYLIKTRGQQVTLSCSPISGHRSVSWYQQTPGQGLQFLFEYFSETQRNKGNFPGRFSGRQFSNSRSEMNVSTLELGDSALYLCASSSGVTSNEKLFFGSGTQLSVL.

This clonotype was seen at least ten times. The gene calls are TRBV2 and TRBJ1-1, with 9 positions matching TRBD1. The V segment lost 6 bases and the J segment 6 bases; nucleotides outside the gene matches: 5. CDR3 length equals 13 residues. Germline values: CDR1 SNHLY, CDR2 FYNNEI. In DNA, the CDR3 is TGTGCCAGCAGGCGGGACAGGGACCCTGAAGCTTTCTTT. Translated: CASRRDRDPEAFF. Based on the CDR3 plus reference TRBV2 and TRBJ1-1, the full variable domain is EPEVTQTPSHQVTQMGQEVILRCVPISNHLYFYWYRQILGQKVEFLVSFYNNEISEKSEIFDDQFSVERPDGSNFTLKIRSTKLEDSAMYFCASRRDRDPEAFFGQGTRLTVV.

This clonotype was detected ten times or more. This chain connects TRBV12-3 or TRBV12-4 to TRBJ2-5, with D hard to call. This CDR3 contains 15 residues. Trimming stripped 3 bases from V and 4 bases from J, with 15 bases between. The CDR3, as DNA: TGTGCCAGCAGTTTCCGGCAGGCGGAGAGAGAGACCCAGTACTTC. Residues: CASSFRQAERETQYF.

Ten or more counts support this clonotype. This chain uses TRBV11-3 with TRBJ1-1; 9 bases match TRBD1. Germline CDR1 SGHNT, CDR2 YENEEA. The CDR3 loop spans 14 amino acids. With 5 bases clipped from V and 5 bases from J, the junction kept 6 bases outside the gene matches. CDR3: CASSRGQGWTEAFF. The DNA of the CDR3 is TGTGCCAGCAGCCGGGGACAGGGATGGACTGAAGCTTTCTTT.

This clonotype has ten or more counts. The chain uses TRBV12-3 or TRBV12-4 and TRBJ2-3, with 12 bases aligning to TRBD2. The J segment lost 9 bases and the V segment lost 6 bases, leaving 7 bases of the junction unmatched. The CDR3 runs to 14 residues. This CDR3 reads CASRLTSGGFTQYF. For the CDR3, the DNA is TGTGCCAGCAGACTTACTAGCGGGGGGTTCACGCAGTATTTT.

This clonotype was recorded a few times. The chain is built from TRBV12-3 or TRBV12-4 and TRBJ2-1; D might be TRBD1 or TRBD2, each matching 6 bases. This CDR3 spans 11 amino acids. Trimming took 7 bases from V and 9 from J, leaving 10 bases between them. Written as DNA, the CDR3 is TGTGCCAGCACCTCGGGGGCTGAGCAGTTCTTC. Translating it yields CASTSGAEQFF.

CDR3 in DNA: TGCAGTGCTAGGACGGAGTATCATTCACCCCTCCACTTT. Amino acids: CSARTEYHSPLHF. J is TRBJ1-6 and V is TRBV20-1; D is undetermined. With 3 bases removed from V and 8 bases from J, the gap between germline ends came to 11 bases. The CDR3 runs 13 residues. Germline lookup yields CDR1 DFQATT and CDR2 SNEGSKA (reference sequence).

The chain combines TRBV28 with TRBJ2-2; 7 bases are a match to TRBD1. The V and J ends lost 6 bases and 0 bases, in that order; junction bases with no gene match: 4. The length of the CDR3 is 15 residues. Germline loops: CDR1 MDHEN, CDR2 SYDVKM. DNA for the CDR3: TGTGCCAGCAGCTCCGGGACAGCGAACACCGGGGAGCTGTTTTTT. It encodes CASSSGTANTGELFF.

This clonotype showed up just a few times. The rearrangement uses TRBV5-4 and TRBJ2-3; D perhaps matches TRBD2 (5 bases). The V end lost 4 bases, the J end lost 7 bases, and 13 bases lay between the germline ends. The CDR3 length is 13 residues. Looked up from germline, CDR1 is SGHNT and CDR2 is YYREEE (reference sequence). In DNA form, the CDR3 reads TGTGCCAGCAGCCGAATCGGGGTAAATACGCAGTATTTT. It specifies CASSRIGVNTQYF.

This clonotype was recorded at least ten times. The V gene is TRBV18, the J gene TRBJ2-7; possibly TRBD2 for D (5 bases). V lost 5 bases, J lost 0 bases, and 14 bases lay in between. The CDR3 sequence is 15 residues long. The V gene's germline CDR1 is KGHSH and CDR2 LQKENI. This chain's CDR3 is CASSGRGLSSYEQYF. CDR3 nucleotides: TGTGCCAGCTCAGGCCGGGGTTTAAGCTCCTACGAGCAGTACTTC.

This clonotype was seen repeatedly, ten times or more. V usage is TRBV27 and J usage is TRBJ2-7; D is possibly TRBD2 (5 bases). Germline CDR1 reads MNHEY; CDR2 reads SMNVEV (reference sequence). Trimming pared 4 bases from V and 3 bases from J, leaving 13 bases between. This CDR3 region has 14 residues. The CDR3 sequence: CASSSNRGSYEQYF. CDR3 DNA sequence: TGTGCCAGCAGTTCTAACCGGGGTAGCTACGAGCAGTACTTC.

The chain uses TRBV12-3 or TRBV12-4 and TRBJ1-5; TRBD1 is a possible D gene (6 bases). This CDR3 is 13 amino acids long. V was clipped by 7 bases and J by 2 bases, with 9 bases between them. CDR3 sequence (DNA): TGTGCCAGCACGGGGGGCGGCAATCAGCCCCAGCATTTT. This gives the protein CASTGGGNQPQHF.

This clonotype was seen ten or more times. The J gene is TRBJ2-1, the V gene TRBV5-5, with D perhaps matching TRBD1 (6 bases). This CDR3 region has 14 residues. In germline, CDR1 is SGHKS, CDR2 YYEKEE (reference sequence). With 4 bases removed from V and 2 bases from J, the gap between germline ends came to 10 bases. DNA for the CDR3: TGTGCCAGCAGCGCCGGGACAACCTACAATGAGCAGTTCTTC. This sequence encodes CASSAGTTYNEQFF. Complete variable domain (other parts from reference TRBV5-5 and TRBJ2-1): DAGVTQSPTHLIKTRGQQVTLRCSPISGHKSVSWYQQVLGQGPQFIFQYYEKEERGRGNFPDRFSARQFPNYSSELNVNALLLGDSALYLCASSAGTTYNEQFFGPGTRLTVL.

With regard to this clonotype: A junction boundary mismatches the germline segment, possibly from a read error. This chain joins TRBV28 and TRBJ2-2; maybe TRBD2 (7 bases). The length of the CDR3 is 16 residues. Germline CDR1 is MDHEN and CDR2 is SYDVKM. CDR3 amino acids: CASSLSQSRNTGGLLF. CDR3 coding DNA: TGTGCCAGCAGTTTATCTCAGAGCAGAAACACCGGGGGGCTGCTTTTT.

Of note for this clonotype: A read error is possible here, since a much larger clone lies one base away. The chain has TRBV20-1 and TRBJ2-7; 8 bases match TRBD2. Germline trimming cut 3 bases from V and 7 bases from J; bases unmatched to any gene: 20. In germline, CDR1 is DFQATT, CDR2 SNEGSKA (reference sequence). The CDR3 has 17 residues. The CDR3 nucleotides read TGCAGTGCTAGGCAACTCATGGCGGGGGGCACCGACAATGAGCAGTACTTC. Translation gives CSARQLMAGGTDNEQYF.

The chain uses TRBV9 and TRBJ1-1; 7 bases align to TRBD1. This CDR3 spans 14 amino acids. The junction had 3 bases not matched to a gene; V was cut back by 2 bases and J by 2 bases. CDR1 and CDR2 (germline): SGDLS, YYNGEE. The CDR3 region is CASSVRDSNTEAFF. The DNA for the CDR3 is TGTGCCAGCAGCGTCCGGGACAGTAACACTGAAGCTTTCTTT.